The TCR beta chain described here comes from a study of T cell responses to AZD1222 COVID-19 vaccine. The length of the CDR3 is 13 residues. Germline values: CDR1 LGHDT, CDR2 YNNKEL (reference sequence). V shed 6 bases, J shed 5 bases, and the junction held 6 bases outside the gene matches. Some clones are missing from TCRdb's copy, which holds only in-frame ones; the method was immunoSEQ multiplex PCR. The repertoire holds 80,000 to 95,000 clones, with about 90% as singletons. Sample: peripheral blood, taken on day 0 of MenACWY control vaccination. This TCR derives from an adult in good health. The V and J genes are TRBV3-1 (or the pseudogene TRBV3-2) and TRBJ1-1, with 7 bases that match TRBD1. CDR3 bases: TGTGCCAGCAGATCAGGGGGACGGACTGAAGCTTTCTTT. Amino acids: CASRSGGRTEAFF.